This entry is about one T cell receptor (beta chain). The target of this receptor is not known. No base quality values were provided; no much bigger clone lies one nucleotide off. The data are from a study of tumor-infiltrating lymphocytes in primary liver carcinoma (TCRdb year 2017). Broadly, across the study: Of the five patients, three men and two women aged 30 to 69 years, four had hepatocellular carcinoma and one had combined HCC and intrahepatic cholangiocarcinoma. To link TCRbeta repertoire diversity with the local molecular phenotype, the roughly 26 tumor region samples were profiled using Agilent mRNA microarrays. For each liver tumor, the study sampled five regions along with adjacent normal tissue and blood, and applied TCRbeta repertoire sequencing, expression microarrays and whole-exome sequencing. High reproducibility was observed for the technical replicate repertoires, with mean shared-clone rates about 0.89 and correlation coefficients above 0.98. A total of roughly 35 specimens from 5 patients, comprising approximately 25 tumor regions, 5 adjacent noncancerous liver tissues and 5 peripheral blood samples, were covered by TCRbeta repertoire sequencing. The five patients had tumors staged T1-T3 N0M0, with maximum diameters ranging from about 4 to 11 cm. Samples yielded roughly 3.5 to 8 million productive TCRbeta reads; read depth did not differ significantly between tissue types.

TCRbeta-specific cDNA was reverse-transcribed from about 0.45 ug total RNA using a constant-region primer and ProtoScript II reverse transcriptase. TCRbeta libraries were built with three nested multiplex PCR rounds, a slightly modified ARM-PCR procedure. Each of the first two PCR rounds ran for about 10 cycles and used multiplex TRBV1-TRBV30 forward primers together with a Cbeta reverse primer. A final 25-cycle PCR with Deep VentR polymerase added sample barcodes and Illumina adapters. Amplicons of 200-500 bp were gel-purified with a QIAquick gel extraction kit before sequencing. The TCRbeta amplicons were sequenced with 250-bp paired-end reads on an Illumina HiSeq 2500. The paper's data handling went like this. Trimmomatic v0.33 was used to quality-trim the reads, and FLASH v1.2.11 was used to merge paired reads so that full CDR3 sequences could be recovered. V, D and J germline segments were assigned to the rearranged TCRbeta sequences using MiGEC v1.2.1b. Clonotype statistics and Shannon-Wiener diversity indices were computed with VDJtools v1.0.0. Except for diversity analysis, only each sample's 250 most abundant clonotypes were used in subsequent analyses to reduce sampling bias. Using fastp trimming at Q25 and MiXCR clonotype assembly, TCRdb reanalyzed the public sequencing data and kept in-frame beta chains. Under each unique CDR3 protein, matching rows form one entry showing the most common genes and DNA. The V and J calls were determined by TCRdb, not by the authors. This sample gives about 210,000 distinct CDR3 sequences in total; 70% to 90% of them show up just once. Less than 20% of the sample is taken by the ten largest.

Total RNA and DNA were co-extracted without cell sorting from approximately 20-30 mg of bulk tissue using the AllPrep DNA/RNA mini kit. Surgical resection was performed in China between November 2015 and March 2016 on about 5 patients with histopathologically diagnosed primary liver carcinoma. Chronic HBV infection was present in the patients, and the patients were treatment-naive at sampling. Each tumor was sampled at five spatially separated regions: the tumor centre plus the superior, inferior, left-lateral and right-lateral poles. Histological examination found more than 80% viable tumor cells in every tumor sample. Fresh tumor and adjacent tissue pieces were bisected; one half was stored in RNAlater at -80°C, the other sent for histology. Summary of the overall study and its limitations: A significantly larger repertoire fraction was made up by the top 250 clones in tumors than in blood (p = 0.039). Only about 7.5-25% of top clones were present in all five regions of a tumor, suggesting spatial heterogeneity of tumor-infiltrating T cells. Repertoire overlap was higher between tumor regions (mean roughly 36%) than tumor-adjacent (around 17%) or tumor-blood (about 15%) pairs, consistent with antigen-driven expansion. With just four to six patients in the study, the authors point out that the findings should be validated in a larger study. Because only the TCR beta chain was sequenced and unpaired alpha chains were not captured, true repertoire diversity is likely underestimated. Because the samples were bulk and unsorted, CD4+ and CD8+ T cell repertoires could not be compared.

Measured from the cysteine to the phenylalanine, the CDR3 is 15 residues long. Only CDR3 DNA is held: 45 bases, read in frame from base 1. CDR1 and CDR2 are read off the germline V gene (reference sequence) as SGHNT and YYREEE. Clipping removes 5 bases from V and 2 bases from J, with 4 as the unmatched junction base count. Rearrangement joined TRBV5-4 to TRBJ1-5, with 10 bases in between that match TRBD1. Sequencing was performed on tumor tissue from primary liver carcinoma. The receptor was derived from a man aged 35-49 years with primary liver carcinoma and hepatitis B virus infection. The DNA sequence is TGTGCCAGCAGGTTAGGGACAGGGGGCAATCAGCCCCAGCATTTT. Its protein is CASRLGTGGNQPQHF. With the portions outside the CDR3 filled from the reference TRBV5-4 and TRBJ1-5 genes, the complete variable region becomes ETGVTQSPTHLIKTRGQQVTLRCSSQSGHNTVSWYQQALGQGPQFIFQYYREEENGRGNFPPRFSGLQFPNYSSELNVNALELDDSALYLCASRLGTGGNQPQHFGDGTRLSIL.